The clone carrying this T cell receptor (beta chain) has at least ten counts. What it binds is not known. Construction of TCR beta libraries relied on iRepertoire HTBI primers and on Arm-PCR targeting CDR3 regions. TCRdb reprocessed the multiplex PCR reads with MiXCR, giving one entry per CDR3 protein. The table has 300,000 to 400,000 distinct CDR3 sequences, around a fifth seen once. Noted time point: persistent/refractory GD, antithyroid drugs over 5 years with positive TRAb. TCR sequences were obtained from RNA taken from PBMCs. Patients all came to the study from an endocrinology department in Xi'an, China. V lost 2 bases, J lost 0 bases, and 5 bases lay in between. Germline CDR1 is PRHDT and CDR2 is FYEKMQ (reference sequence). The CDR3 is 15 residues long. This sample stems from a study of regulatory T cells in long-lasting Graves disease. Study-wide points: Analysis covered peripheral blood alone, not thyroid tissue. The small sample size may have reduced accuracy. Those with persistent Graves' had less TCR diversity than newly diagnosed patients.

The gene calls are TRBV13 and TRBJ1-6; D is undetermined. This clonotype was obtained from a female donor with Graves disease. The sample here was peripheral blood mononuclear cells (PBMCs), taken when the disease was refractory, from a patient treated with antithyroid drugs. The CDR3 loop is CASSLTSSYNSPLHF. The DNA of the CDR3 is TGTGCCAGCAGCTTAACGAGCTCCTATAATTCACCCCTCCACTTT.